The 17 T cell receptor beta chains presented below share a single source sample, sequenced in a study of OX40 agonist ivuxolimab in advanced cancers. Method: immunoSEQ multiplex PCR; TCRdb's copy keeps in-frame clones and lacks some. This table holds about 95,000 clones, about 85% found once. This material consisted of CD4+ or CD8+ T cells sorted from blood, taken in a trial of the OX40 agonist ivuxolimab. These receptors originate from an adult with an advanced solid tumor such as melanoma, head and neck, liver or kidney cancer.

The chain uses TRBV7-9 and TRBJ2-7, with D perhaps TRBD1 or TRBD2 (5 bases each). V dropped 5 bases and J dropped 4 bases, with 12 bases sitting between them. CDR3 size: 13 residues. Germline V gives CDR1 SEHNR, CDR2 FQNEAQ (reference sequence). CDR3 region: CASSRGERYEQYF. CDR3 nucleotide sequence: TGTGCCAGCAGCAGGGGAGAACGTTACGAGCAGTACTTC.

In this sample, this clone turned up once. This rearrangement joins TRBV28 to TRBJ2-3; a possible D gene is TRBD2 (6 bases). V lost 2 bases and J lost 1, with 10 bases in between. Germline CDR1 is MDHEN and CDR2 is SYDVKM. The CDR3 sequence is 15 residues long. This chain's CDR3 is CASSLELAGTDTQYF. CDR3 sequence (DNA): TGTGCCAGCAGTTTAGAACTAGCTGGCACAGATACGCAGTATTTT.

V is TRBV7-2 and J is TRBJ2-1; a possible D gene is TRBD2 (7 bases). The germline V gene has CDR1 SGHTA and CDR2 FQGNSA. The length of the CDR3 is 17 residues. V dropped 4 bases and J dropped 0 bases, with 16 bases sitting between them. CDR3 coding DNA: TGTGCCAGCAGCTCTAGGGGGAGGGGAACCTCCTACAATGAGCAGTTCTTC. Residues: CASSSRGRGTSYNEQFF. Complete variable domain (other parts from reference TRBV7-2 and TRBJ2-1): GAGVSQSPSNKVTEKGKDVELRCDPISGHTALYWYRQSLGQGLEFLIYFQGNSAPDKSGLPSDRFSAERTGGSVSTLTIQRTQQEDSAVYLCASSSRGRGTSYNEQFFGPGTRLTVL.

The CDR3 nucleotides are TGTGCCAGCAGTTTCTTCACTGGGCAGCCCTCGGACGAGCAGTACTTC. Translation: CASSFFTGQPSDEQYF. The rearrangement links TRBV27 to TRBJ2-7; no clear D gene. The CDR3 sequence is 16 residues long. Germline CDR1 and CDR2: MNHEY and SMNVEV (reference sequence). Trimming pared 3 bases from V and 5 bases from J, leaving 20 bases between.

For the CDR3, the DNA is TGTGCCACCAGCAGAGATCTCCCGGATACAACGGTGAACACTGAAGCTTTCTTT. Its translation: CATSRDLPDTTVNTEAFF. The V gene is TRBV15, the J gene TRBJ1-1, with D unresolved. V gave up 0 bases and J gave up 0 bases, with 17 bases separating them. The CDR3 totals 18 residues. In germline, CDR1 is LNHNV, CDR2 YYDKDF (reference sequence).

J is TRBJ2-1 and V is TRBV10-3; 16 bases match TRBD2. Per germline, CDR1 ENHRY and CDR2 SYGVKD. V was pared by 7 bases and J by 5 bases, with 14 bases of the junction left unmatched. The CDR3 loop spans 19 amino acids. The chain's CDR3 is CAIKREGLAGGPFDNEQFF. The CDR3 DNA reads TGTGCCATCAAGCGGGAGGGACTAGCGGGAGGGCCTTTCGACAATGAGCAGTTCTTC.

This clone was counted a single time. J is TRBJ1-5 and V is TRBV4-1; no clear D. Trimming pared 1 base from V and 0 bases from J, leaving 13 bases between. Germline V gene sequence: CDR1 MGHRA, CDR2 YSYEKL. The CDR3 is 17 residues long. The CDR3 DNA follows: TGCGCCAGCAGCCAAGTCTCCGGGAGGGTTAGCAATCAGCCCCAGCATTTT. Amino acid sequence: CASSQVSGRVSNQPQHF.

The genes are TRBV4-1 and TRBJ2-7; 7 nucleotides line up with TRBD1. V was pared by 0 bases and J by 3 bases, with 5 bases of the junction left unmatched. The CDR3 covers 15 residues. Per germline, CDR1 MGHRA and CDR2 YSYEKL. CDR3 in amino acids: CASSQDYGDSYEQYF. CDR3 DNA sequence: TGCGCCAGCAGCCAAGATTACGGGGACAGCTACGAGCAGTACTTC.

V and J are TRBV7-9 and TRBJ2-6; no reliable D call. Trimming removed 1 base from V and 0 bases from J, with 16 bases in between. From germline, CDR1 is SEHNR and CDR2 FQNEAQ (reference sequence). The CDR3 covers 19 residues. The CDR3: CASSLVGDGLHSGANVLTF. CDR3 nucleotide sequence: TGTGCCAGCAGCTTAGTAGGAGACGGATTACACTCTGGGGCCAACGTCCTGACTTTC.

The chain joins TRBV15 to TRBJ2-5; TRBD2 matches 7 bases. This CDR3 is built from 15 residues. Germline trimming cut 1 base from V and 5 bases from J; bases unmatched to any gene: 7. The germline V gene has CDR1 LNHNV and CDR2 YYDKDF (reference sequence). CDR3 DNA: TGTGCCACCAGCAGAGGGGCCGGGAGGATCGAGACCCAGTACTTC. This codes for CATSRGAGRIETQYF.

The rearrangement joins TRBV27 to TRBJ1-5; D gene unclear. Trimming removed 9 bases from V and 1 base from J, with 13 bases in between. Germline V CDR1 and CDR2: MNHEY, SMNVEV (reference sequence). CDR3 length: 14 amino acids. The CDR3 protein is CASWAGGSNQPQHF. The CDR3 nucleotides are TGTGCCAGTTGGGCCGGCGGAAGCAATCAGCCCCAGCATTTT.

The chain is built from TRBV28 and TRBJ1-2; no clear D. The CDR3 loop spans 12 amino acids. Germline V gene data show CDR1 as MDHEN and CDR2 as SYDVKM. The ends were cut back, 6 bases at V and 6 bases at J, with 11 bases in the middle. CDR3 nucleotides: TGTGCCAGCAGAACCCAGCCCCATGGCTACACCTTC. Translation: CASRTQPHGYTF.

V and J are TRBV9 and TRBJ2-1; no clear D gene. Trimming pared 0 bases from V and 1 base from J, leaving 20 bases between. CDR3 length equals 19 residues. Looked up from germline, CDR1 is SGDLS and CDR2 is YYNGEE. The CDR3 DNA reads TGTGCCAGCAGCGTAGACCCTCAGACCGACATAAGATCCTACAATGAGCAGTTCTTC. As protein: CASSVDPQTDIRSYNEQFF.

There are a few counts of this clone. The chain employs TRBV5-1 and TRBJ2-7; 9 positions agree with TRBD1. CDR1 is SGHRS, CDR2 YFSETQ, per germline. Losses at the gene ends were 4 bases for V and 2 bases for J; bases not matched to a gene: 10. The CDR3 spans 16 residues. CDR3 sequence reads: CASSTHRGQGTYEQYF. CDR3 nucleotide sequence: TGCGCCAGCAGCACTCATAGGGGACAGGGCACCTACGAGCAGTACTTC.

This clone occurred once. The chain uses TRBV5-4 and TRBJ2-7; possibly TRBD2 for D (6 bases). Germline assignment: CDR1 SGHNT and CDR2 YYREEE (reference sequence). The ends were cut back, 3 bases at V and 6 bases at J, with 16 bases in the middle. The CDR3 has 14 amino acids. CDR3 loop: CASSSGLSSGEQYF. The CDR3, as DNA: TGTGCCAGCAGCTCGGGACTTAGCTCCGGCGAGCAGTACTTC.

This chain links TRBV28 with TRBJ2-7; 7 nucleotides agree with TRBD1. CDR3 length equals 13 residues. V trimming: 9 bases; J trimming: 6 bases; junction bases outside the gene matches: 11. Germline V lookup: CDR1 MDHEN, CDR2 SYDVKM. In DNA form, the CDR3 reads TGTGCCAGTATCGAGACAGGGAAAAGCGAGCAGTACTTC. Protein product: CASIETGKSEQYF.

This chain connects TRBV28 to TRBJ2-3; 10 bases fit TRBD1. With V trimmed by 4 bases and J by 0 bases, 10 bases remained unmatched. Germline V gene data show CDR1 as MDHEN and CDR2 as SYDVKM. CDR3 length: 18 amino acids. CDR3 sequence: CASSSPGQGPSSTDTQYF. Written as DNA, the CDR3 is TGTGCCAGCAGTTCCCCGGGACAGGGGCCTTCTAGCACAGATACGCAGTATTTT. The entire variable domain, with the rest obtained from reference TRBV28 and TRBJ2-3, is as follows: DVKVTQSSRYLVKRTGEKVFLECVQDMDHENMFWYRQDPGLGLRLIYFSYDVKMKEKGDIPEGYSVSREKKERFSLILESASTNQTSMYLCASSSPGQGPSSTDTQYFGPGTRLTVL.